The 2 T cell receptor beta chains presented below share a single source sample, sequenced in a study of T cell changes during pregnancy in multiple sclerosis. Clones were read by immunoSEQ multiplex PCR, and TCRdb kept only the in-frame ones, dropping some. The table has about 49,000 clones, about 91% seen once. The sample in question was peripheral blood, obtained after pregnancy. The source is a female donor with multiple sclerosis, enrolled in a pregnancy study.

The genes are TRBV2 and TRBJ2-2; a weak D match, TRBD2 (6 bases). The CDR3 extends over 14 amino acids. V lost 7 bases, J lost 0 bases, and 9 bases lay in between. CDR1 and CDR2 (germline): SNHLY, FYNNEI. CDR3 in DNA: TGTGCCAGCACTCGGGACTCGAACACCGGGGAGCTGTTTTTT. It specifies CASTRDSNTGELFF.

J is TRBJ1-2 and V is TRBV7-2; possible D gene TRBD1, 6 bases. The CDR3 covers 14 residues. V lost 5 bases and J 0 bases, leaving 10 bases between the germline ends. The germline V gene encodes CDR1 SGHTA and CDR2 FQGNSA. CDR3 DNA: TGTGCCAGCAGCGGACAGAGCTCTAACTATGGCTACACCTTC. It is translated as CASSGQSSNYGYTF.